Shown below are 16 T cell receptor beta chains from a single sample sequenced in a study of sequential checkpoint blockade in melanoma. Assay: immunoSEQ multiplex PCR; the TCRdb copy retains only in-frame clones and omits some. The table lists fewer than 4,500 clones, about 18% of them singletons. Treatment in this sample: randomized to nivolumab then ipilimumab (arm A) or the reverse (arm B). The input for sequencing was tumor tissue (inferred from file names), taken from a patient given nivolumab and ipilimumab in sequence. These receptors originate from a human donor with melanoma.

This clone has more than one count but fewer than ten. The gene calls are TRBV6-8 and TRBJ1-6, with D possibly being TRBD1 (5 bases). With 7 bases removed from V and 6 bases from J, the gap between germline ends came to 25 bases. The germline gives CDR1 MNHGY, CDR2 SAAAGT. This CDR3 has 18 residues. CDR3 bases: TGTGCCAGCACCTATCTGGGGAGGGGAGGCTTCCTTAATTCACCCCTCCACTTT. The encoded protein is CASTYLGRGGFLNSPLHF.

V and J are TRBV29-1 and TRBJ1-2; 9 nucleotides agree with TRBD1. CDR3 length: 14 residues. With V trimmed by 0 bases and J by 8 bases, 7 bases remained unmatched. Germline V gene sequence: CDR1 SQVTM, CDR2 ANQGSEA. The CDR3 coding sequence is TGCAGCGTTGAAGACGGGACAGGGACTAGGGGCTACACCTTC. Translating it yields CSVEDGTGTRGYTF.

By its share, this clone is medium-sized. The chain has TRBV23-1 and TRBJ2-1; 11 bases are shared with TRBD1. TRBV23-1 is marked as an open reading frame, function uncertain. The CDR3 covers 15 residues. The V gene end was trimmed by 6 bases and the J gene end by 7 bases; junction bases not matched to a gene: 8. CDR3 DNA: TGCGCCAGCAGCCAAGGGACAGGGGGAGAAAATGAGCAGTTCTTC. Translation: CASSQGTGGENEQFF.

The rearrangement uses TRBV28 and TRBJ1-5, with D possibly being TRBD1 (6 bases). Trimming shortened V by 3 bases and J by 2 bases, and 14 bases separated the two germline ends. Looked up from germline, CDR1 is MDHEN and CDR2 is SYDVKM. The CDR3 contains 16 residues. The CDR3 bases are TGTGCCAGCAGTTTCTCGGGGGGGGGCGGCAATCAGCCCCAGCATTTT. Translated, it gives CASSFSGGGGNQPQHF.

The chain has TRBV6-8 and TRBJ2-2, with D maybe TRBD2 (6 bases). The length of the CDR3 is 16 residues. V dropped 1 base and J dropped 2 bases, with 11 bases sitting between them. Germline CDR1 is MNHGY and CDR2 is SAAAGT. CDR3 sequence: CASSYFPGTNTGELFF. In DNA form, the CDR3 reads TGTGCCAGCAGTTACTTTCCAGGGACTAACACCGGGGAGCTGTTTTTT.

This clone was picked up a small number of times. Sequence at one end of the junction differs from germline and may be a read error. This rearrangement joins TRBV6-1 to TRBJ1-2; tentative D call: TRBD1 (5 bases). This CDR3 contains 13 residues. CDR1 MNHNS and CDR2 SASEGT come from the germline V gene. The CDR3 reads CASSEDRSYRYTF. In nucleotides, the CDR3 is TGTGCCAGCAGTGAAGACAGGTCCTATCGCTACACCTTC.

This chain links TRBV11-3 with TRBJ2-7, with 14 bases lining up with TRBD2. V was pared by 5 bases and J by 5 bases, with 14 bases of the junction left unmatched. CDR3 size: 18 residues. Germline V CDR1 and CDR2: SGHNT, YENEEA. In DNA form, the CDR3 reads TGTGCCAGCAGCCAACGGGAGGGACTAGCGGGGGAAAACGACGAGCAGTACTTC. Protein: CASSQREGLAGENDEQYF.

The CDR3 loop is CASSQGTSDIDTQYF. The CDR3 DNA follows: TGTGCCAGCAGTCAGGGGACTAGCGATATAGATACGCAGTATTTT. This chain uses TRBV28 with TRBJ2-3; TRBD2 matches at 10 bases. Germline lookup yields CDR1 MDHEN and CDR2 SYDVKM. CDR3 length: 15 amino acids. J lost 5 bases, V lost 5 bases, and 7 bases had no gene match.

This clone was observed a few times. The genes are TRBV28 and TRBJ2-7; 7 bases align to TRBD2. The CDR3 runs to 15 residues. Germline V lookup: CDR1 MDHEN, CDR2 SYDVKM. The J segment lost 2 bases and the V segment lost 6 bases, leaving 10 bases of the junction unmatched. The CDR3 loop reads CASRPMTGGAYEQYF. The CDR3 DNA follows: TGTGCCAGCAGACCTATGACTGGGGGGGCCTACGAGCAGTACTTC.

As to this clone: A base in the sequence is ambiguous or unread; the matching residue is shown as X. The gene calls are TRBV18 and TRBJ2-5, with a tentative D call TRBD2 (6 bases). Trimming cost V 5 bases and J 0 bases, with 7 bases left between them. The CDR3 is made up of 13 amino acids. From germline, CDR1 is KGHSH and CDR2 LQKENI. CDR3 coding DNA: TGTGCCAGCTCAGGAGGGYACCAAGAGACCCAGTACTTC. As protein: CASSGGXQETQYF.

This clone was seen only a few times. The CDR3 reads CASSESGIGLSPDTQYF. CDR3 bases: TGTGCCAGCAGTGAGTCCGGTATCGGACTAAGTCCGGATACGCAGTATTTT. The V and J genes are TRBV9 and TRBJ2-3, with a tentative D call TRBD2 (6 bases). This CDR3 has 17 amino acids. Germline V gene data show CDR1 as SGDLS and CDR2 as YYNGEE. With 5 bases removed from V and 6 bases from J, the gap between germline ends came to 25 bases.

This clone was observed many times. The chain links TRBV7-6 to TRBJ2-5, with 14 bases fitting TRBD2. With V trimmed by 5 bases and J by 1 base, 6 bases remained unmatched. CDR1 and CDR2 (germline): SGHVS, FNYEAQ. The CDR3 has 17 amino acids. For the CDR3, the DNA is TGTGCCAGCAGCGAGACTAGCGGGAGGGCGGGCCAAGAGACCCAGTACTTC. Translation: CASSETSGRAGQETQYF.

J is TRBJ1-3 and V is TRBV28; 7 bases line up with TRBD1. CDR3 size: 15 residues. J was trimmed by 0 bases and V by 8 bases; bases with no gene match: 7. Germline V gives CDR1 MDHEN, CDR2 SYDVKM. CDR3 nucleotide sequence: TGTGCCAGCGACAGGGACAATAACTCTGGAAACACCATATATTTT. It is translated as CASDRDNNSGNTIYF.

The chain couples TRBV15 to TRBJ2-3; D may be TRBD1 (8 bases). The CDR3 loop spans 15 amino acids. Deletions cut 6 bases from V and 4 bases from J, with 17 bases between. CDR1 and CDR2 from the germline V gene are LNHNV and YYDKDF (reference sequence). CDR3 coding DNA: TGTGCCACCAGGCACAGGGGGGGTAGTGCAGATACGCAGTATTTT. As protein: CATRHRGGSADTQYF.

The genes are TRBV19 and TRBJ2-5, with 11 positions matching TRBD2. Germline-derived CDR1 and CDR2 are LNHDA and SQIVND (reference sequence). The trim removed 5 bases at V and 4 bases at J, leaving 6 bases unmatched. This CDR3 spans 15 amino acids. The CDR3 reads CASSRPGLAGETQYF. CDR3 in DNA: TGTGCCAGTAGTCGCCCTGGACTAGCGGGAGAGACCCAGTACTTC.

There are a few counts of this clone. This chain links TRBV6-8 with TRBJ1-2; D is unresolved. Germline V gene data show CDR1 as MNHGY and CDR2 as SAAAGT. V was clipped by 7 bases and J by 2 bases, with 8 bases between them. This CDR3 region has 12 residues. The CDR3: CASTNTNYGYTF. In DNA, the CDR3 is TGTGCCAGCACCAACACGAACTATGGCTACACCTTC.